A single sample gave rise to the 26 T cell receptor beta chains below, sequenced in a study of CD8+CD57+ T cells in acquired aplastic anemia. Genomic DNA constituted the template upon which TCR beta VDJ and CDR3 profiling was performed. A single record per CDR3 protein comes from TCRdb applying MiXCR to the reads. The data show some 200,000 distinct CDR3 sequences, 61% seen once. Specimen: sorted CD4+, CD8+, or CD8+CD57+ T cells (not recorded which) from PBMCs. These receptors were collected from a human donor in good health.

This clonotype was counted ten times or more. V usage is TRBV13 and J usage is TRBJ2-1; TRBD1 aligns across 7 bases. J gave up 0 bases and V 5 bases, and 10 bases lay outside the gene matches. The germline CDR1 and CDR2 sequences are PRHDT and FYEKMQ (reference sequence). This CDR3 has 17 residues. CDR3 nucleotide sequence: TGTGCCAGCAGCCCCGAACGGACAGGCCCCTCCTACAATGAGCAGTTCTTC. Its protein is CASSPERTGPSYNEQFF.

This chain joins TRBV5-1 and TRBJ1-1; no definite D call. Germline lookup yields CDR1 SGHRS and CDR2 YFSETQ. This CDR3 comprises 14 residues. Deletions cut 2 bases from V and 1 base from J, with 9 bases between. The CDR3 DNA reads as TGCGCCAGCAGCTTTGATGTCGGGAACACTGAAGCTTTCTTT. Translated: CASSFDVGNTEAFF.

This clonotype was detected many times. The gene calls are TRBV29-1 and TRBJ2-7; 11 nucleotides agree with TRBD2. The CDR3 extends over 18 amino acids. CDR1 and CDR2 (germline): SQVTM, ANQGSEA. V dropped 3 bases and J dropped 1; count of bases not matched to a gene: 14. The CDR3 region has the DNA TGCAGCGTTGATGGGGTTGGGTTAGCGGGAGGGCTTTCCTACGAGCAGTACTTC. This gives the protein CSVDGVGLAGGLSYEQYF.

Only one count was recorded for this clonotype. CDR3 sequence: CASSSANYGSYNSPLHF. The CDR3 DNA sequence: TGTGCCAGCAGTTCGGCCAACTATGGCTCCTATAATTCACCCCTCCACTTT. The gene calls are TRBV12-3 or TRBV12-4 and TRBJ1-6, with D unclear. V was cut by 4 bases and J by 0 bases, with 13 bases left in between. This CDR3 is built from 17 residues.

This rearrangement joins TRBV7-8 to TRBJ1-1; D remains ambiguous. CDR3 length equals 15 residues. Germline V lookup: CDR1 SGHVS, CDR2 FQNEAQ. Trimming cost V 2 bases and J 6 bases, with 16 bases left between them. The CDR3 loop is CASSLLRVRVAEAFF. CDR3 DNA: TGTGCCAGCAGCTTATTGAGGGTCCGAGTGGCTGAAGCTTTCTTT.

The count of this clonotype is one. This rearrangement joins TRBV7-3 to TRBJ1-3; D is unclear. The CDR3 has 13 residues. V was cut by 3 bases and J by 2 bases, with 5 bases left in between. From germline, CDR1 is SGHTA and CDR2 FQGTGA. DNA of the CDR3: TGTGCCAGCAGCTTTGAGCCTGGAAACACCATATATTTT. Translating gives CASSFEPGNTIYF.

This rearrangement joins TRBV20-1 to TRBJ2-3; tentatively, D is TRBD2 (6 bases). Germline V lookup: CDR1 DFQATT, CDR2 SNEGSKA (reference sequence). Trimming shortened V by 6 bases and J by 0 bases, and 13 bases separated the two germline ends. The length of the CDR3 is 14 residues. DNA of the CDR3: TGCAGTGCAGACTGGGGGGTTAGCACAGATACGCAGTATTTT. This gives the protein CSADWGVSTDTQYF.

This clonotype has at least ten counts. CDR3 loop: CATSRGTGSYEQYF. The CDR3 DNA reads TGTGCCACCAGCAGAGGGACTGGTTCGTACGAGCAGTACTTC. V gene TRBV15 combines with J gene TRBJ2-7, with D possibly TRBD2 on 5 matching bases. The germline V gene has CDR1 LNHNV and CDR2 YYDKDF (reference sequence). This CDR3 contains 14 residues. Trimming shortened V by 1 base and J by 4 bases, and 11 bases separated the two germline ends.

V usage is TRBV19 and J usage is TRBJ1-6, with 10 bases aligning to TRBD1. From germline, CDR1 is LNHDA and CDR2 SQIVND (reference sequence). The ends lost 5 bases at V and 11 bases at J; junction bases unmatched: 3. The CDR3 has 13 amino acids. The CDR3 loop is CASSAGQGTPLHF. CDR3 coding DNA: TGTGCCAGTAGTGCGGGACAGGGGACACCCCTCCACTTT.

The CDR3 DNA sequence: TGTGCCAGCAGCTTAGAATTAGGATACGAGCAGTACTTC. It translates to CASSLELGYEQYF. J is TRBJ2-7 and V is TRBV7-2; no firm D call. V lost 1 base and J lost 4, with 8 bases in between. Germline V gene data show CDR1 as SGHTA and CDR2 as FQGNSA. CDR3 length equals 13 residues.

This chain uses TRBV24-1 with TRBJ2-5; a possible D gene is TRBD1 (5 bases). Trimming cost V 10 bases and J 4 bases, with 15 bases left between them. The germline CDR1 and CDR2 sequences are KGHDR and SFDVKD. The CDR3 is 13 amino acids. CDR3 amino acids: CATQGVGVETQYF. The CDR3 DNA reads as TGTGCCACGCAAGGGGTAGGTGTAGAGACCCAGTACTTC.

For this clonotype: Likely a read error: the CDR3 ends without its conserved phenylalanine or tryptophan. The chain joins TRBV7-9 to TRBJ1-1, with D tentatively TRBD1 (5 bases). CDR3 size: 13 residues. The germline V gene has CDR1 SEHNR and CDR2 FQNEAQ (reference sequence). Between the trimmed V and J ends, which lost 7 bases and 1 base, there was a span of 10 bases. CDR3 in amino acids: CASTEQANTEAFL. CDR3 bases: TGTGCCAGCACTGAACAGGCGAACACTGAAGCTTTCCTT.

The chain joins TRBV4-1 to TRBJ1-1, with D unresolved. V gave up 4 bases and J gave up 1 base, with 10 bases separating them. Germline V gives CDR1 MGHRA, CDR2 YSYEKL. This CDR3 region has 14 residues. The CDR3 DNA sequence: TGCGCCAGCAGCCGAGCGGGCGGGAACACTGAAGCTTTCTTT. As protein: CASSRAGGNTEAFF.

The chain is built from TRBV5-1 and TRBJ2-5; 7 bases map to TRBD1. Looked up from germline, CDR1 is SGHRS and CDR2 is YFSETQ. The trim removed 1 base at V and 2 bases at J, leaving 17 bases unmatched. There are 19 residues in the CDR3. The CDR3 spells CASSLYQRHDPGQQETQYF. DNA of the CDR3: TGCGCCAGCAGCTTGTATCAAAGGCACGACCCGGGACAGCAAGAGACCCAGTACTTC.

This clonotype has at least ten counts. The junction and the germline gene differ at one end; a read error may be behind it. This chain uses TRBV20-1 with TRBJ2-4; weak D call: TRBD2 (7 bases). The CDR3 runs to 14 residues. In germline, CDR1 is DFQATT, CDR2 SNEGSKA (reference sequence). In DNA form, the CDR3 reads TGCAGTGCCAGAGGGGGAGGGGGTAAGAACATTCAGTACTTC. It yields the protein CSARGGGGKNIQYF.

This clonotype was seen once. The chain uses TRBV2 and TRBJ1-1; no firm D call. Trimming removed 7 bases from V and 2 bases from J, with 11 bases in between. This CDR3 contains 13 residues. Looked up from germline, CDR1 is SNHLY and CDR2 is FYNNEI. The DNA of the CDR3 is TGTGCCAGCAATAAGGATAGCAACACTGAAGCTTTCTTT. This codes for CASNKDSNTEAFF.

Many counts were recorded for this clonotype. The chain has TRBV7-9 and TRBJ1-2; D is possibly TRBD1 (6 bases). Germline V CDR1 and CDR2: SEHNR, FQNEAQ (reference sequence). This CDR3 contains 15 residues. V was pared by 6 bases and J by 0 bases, with 14 bases between. CDR3 nucleotides: TGTGCCAGCAGACTAGGGGGAGGAACTAACTATGGCTACACCTTC. Translating gives CASRLGGGTNYGYTF.

This clonotype appeared many times. The genes are TRBV11-3 and TRBJ2-2; D perhaps matches TRBD1 (5 bases). V gave up 5 bases and J gave up 7 bases, with 29 bases separating them. The germline CDR1 and CDR2 sequences are SGHNT and YENEEA. This CDR3 contains 19 residues. The DNA of the CDR3 is TGTGCCAGCAGCCCCGACCGAGTAGGACATATCGTTTCTGGCGGGGAGCTGTTTTTT. It specifies CASSPDRVGHIVSGGELFF.

This chain connects TRBV19 to TRBJ2-3; no clear D gene. The CDR3 is made up of 13 amino acids. The ends were cut back, 7 bases at V and 4 bases at J, with 12 bases in the middle. Germline V gene lookup returns CDR1 LNHDA and CDR2 SQIVND (reference sequence). CDR3 amino acids: CASMNPVADTQYF. The DNA of the CDR3 is TGTGCCAGTATGAATCCAGTTGCAGATACGCAGTATTTT.

In the case of this clonotype: It may be a read error: a sequence one base away is much more abundant. The CDR3 ends on some other residue instead of the conserved phenylalanine or tryptophan, so this is likely a read error. The chain employs TRBV12-3 or TRBV12-4 and TRBJ2-7, with D possibly matching TRBD1 (5 bases). V was shortened by 4 bases and J by 0 bases, with 13 bases between the two germline ends. The CDR3 runs 15 residues. CDR3 bases: TGTGCCAGCAGTTCCCTTAAGACAGTCTCCTACGAGCAGTACCTC. Its translation is CASSSLKTVSYEQYL.

The chain recombines TRBV29-1 with TRBJ2-2, with 9 bases fitting TRBD1. V shed 3 bases, J shed 3 bases, and the junction held 8 bases outside the gene matches. Germline V gene lookup returns CDR1 SQVTM and CDR2 ANQGSEA. The CDR3 is made up of 16 amino acids. This CDR3 reads CSVDIGQGMYTGELFF. The CDR3 DNA is TGCAGCGTTGATATCGGACAGGGGATGTACACCGGGGAGCTGTTTTTT.

This clonotype was detected ten times or more. The chain joins TRBV7-3 to TRBJ2-6; 8 bases are a match to TRBD1. Germline V gene data show CDR1 as SGHTA and CDR2 as FQGTGA. The CDR3 length is 16 residues. The V gene end was trimmed by 5 bases and the J gene end by 0 bases; junction bases not matched to a gene: 3. The CDR3 loop reads CASSRQGPSGANVLTF. The CDR3 DNA reads as TGTGCCAGCAGCAGACAGGGGCCCTCTGGGGCCAACGTCCTGACTTTC. Together with reference TRBV7-3 and TRBJ2-6, the CDR3 gives the full variable domain: GAGVSQTPSNKVTEKGKYVELRCDPISGHTALYWYRQSLGQGPEFLIYFQGTGAADDSGLPNDRFFAVRPEGSVSTLKIQRTERGDSAVYLCASSRQGPSGANVLTFGAGSRLTVL.

This chain links TRBV25-1 with TRBJ1-1, with a weak D call TRBD1 (5 bases). Looked up from germline, CDR1 is MGHDK and CDR2 is SYGVNS. The CDR3 spans 16 residues. V was pared by 4 bases and J by 7 bases, with 22 bases between. The CDR3 sequence is CASSAPWGRTYGEAFF. The CDR3 nucleotides are TGTGCCAGCAGTGCCCCTTGGGGCAGGACCTACGGTGAAGCTTTCTTT. Combining the CDR3 with reference TRBV25-1 and TRBJ1-1 gives the whole variable domain EADIYQTPRYLVIGTGKKITLECSQTMGHDKMYWYQQDPGMELHLIHYSYGVNSTEKGDLSSESTVSRIRTEHFPLTLESARPSHTSQYLCASSAPWGRTYGEAFFGQGTRLTVV.

The CDR3 coding sequence is TGCGCCAGCAGTACGACCCAGCGGATTAGCAATAAGACCCAGTACTTC. It yields the protein CASSTTQRISNKTQYF. The chain carries TRBV10-2 and TRBJ2-5; maybe TRBD2 (5 bases). The CDR3 runs 16 residues. Trimming pared 5 bases from V and 6 bases from J, leaving 22 bases between. The germline V gene has CDR1 WSHSY and CDR2 SAAADI.

This clonotype has ten or more counts. This rearrangement joins TRBV6-2 or TRBV6-3 to TRBJ2-1; no definite D call. The CDR3 consists of 11 residues. The ends were cut back, 7 bases at V and 9 bases at J, with 10 bases in the middle. CDR1 is MNHEY, CDR2 SVGEGT, per germline. CDR3 amino acids: CASTLGREQFF. As DNA, the CDR3 is TGTGCCAGCACCCTGGGCCGTGAGCAGTTCTTC.

This clonotype was recorded at least ten times. The genes are TRBV5-6 and TRBJ2-7; possibly TRBD1 for D (6 bases). The CDR3 runs 17 residues. The V end was cut by 4 bases, the J end by 4 bases, with 24 bases between. The V gene's germline CDR1 is SGHDT and CDR2 YYEEEE. The CDR3 region is CASSTPLTGGYNYEQYF. The CDR3 DNA follows: TGTGCCAGCAGCACTCCCTTGACAGGCGGCTATAATTACGAGCAGTACTTC.